This T cell receptor beta chain originates from a study of OX40 agonist ivuxolimab in advanced cancers. Clones were read by immunoSEQ multiplex PCR, and TCRdb kept only the in-frame ones, dropping some. Of more than 35,000 clones in the sample, around 77% were seen once. Germline assignment: CDR1 MNHEY and CDR2 SMNVEV (reference sequence). Trimming cost V 8 bases and J 7 bases; bases outside gene matches: 13. The CDR3 spans 15 residues. Sample: CD4+ or CD8+ T cells sorted from blood, taken in a trial of the OX40 agonist ivuxolimab. This TCR was sampled from an adult with an advanced solid tumor such as melanoma, head and neck, liver or kidney cancer. The V and J genes are TRBV27 and TRBJ2-7, with 11 nucleotides matching TRBD2. CDR3 loop: CASYSGTSGNSEQYF. The CDR3 DNA is TGTGCCAGCTACTCCGGGACTAGCGGAAATTCTGAGCAGTACTTC.